A selection of T cell receptor beta chains follows, all from one sample in a study of identical twins. Each CDR3 protein is one row after TCRdb ran MiXCR on the 5' RACE reads. The table includes 500,000 to 600,000 distinct CDR3 sequences, less than 25% detected once. These data were also reused for a study on T cells expressing NK-cell markers.

The source material was CD4+ T cells sorted from blood. The receptor source for this set is a woman aged 18-35 years in good health. Each CDR3 is given with its conserved first and last residue. The D gene is left open where the match is weak. Expanded clones get a size class; other rows say once, few or many, or leave the size out.

V: TRBV6-2/TRBV6-3; size: .; D: TRBD1; J: TRBJ1-2; DNA: TGTGCCAGCAGACAGGGGATCGGCTATGGCTACACCTTC; CDR3: CASRQGIGYGYTF
V: TRBV25-1; size: .; D: .; J: TRBJ2-7; DNA: TGTGCCAGCAGTTGTAGCGGAAGCAGCTGCGAGCAGTACTTC; CDR3: CASSCSGSSCEQYF
V: TRBV6-2/TRBV6-3; size: few; D: TRBD2; J: TRBJ2-7; DNA: TGTGCCAGCAGTCATTACCCCACCGGGACTAAGTCCGAGCAGTACTTC; CDR3: CASSHYPTGTKSEQYF
V: TRBV11-2; size: .; D: TRBD2; J: TRBJ2-1; DNA: TGTGCCAGCAGCCACCGACCGGGACTAGCGGTCGGTGAGCAGTTCTTC; CDR3: CASSHRPGLAVGEQFF
V: TRBV7-2; size: .; D: .; J: TRBJ1-1; DNA: TGTGCCAGCAGCTTCTTCAGGGCGGGTAACACTGAAGCTTTCTTT; CDR3: CASSFFRAGNTEAFF
V: TRBV12-3/TRBV12-4; size: many; D: TRBD2; J: TRBJ2-7; DNA: TGTGCCAGCGGGACTAGTCCGAGTTACGAGCAGTACTTC; CDR3: CASGTSPSYEQYF
V: TRBV11-2; size: few; D: .; J: TRBJ1-3; DNA: TGTGCCAGCAGCTTATTGGACAGCTCTGGAAACACCATATATTTT; CDR3: CASSLLDSSGNTIYF
V: TRBV12-3/TRBV12-4; size: .; D: TRBD2; J: TRBJ2-5; DNA: TGTGCCAGCAGTTTAGGTAGCGGGACACCCCAAGAGACCCAGTACTTC; CDR3: CASSLGSGTPQETQYF
V: TRBV11-2; size: .; D: .; J: TRBJ2-1; DNA: TGTGCCAGCAGCGCCCGGCACGCTACTTACGGGAGCTCCTACAATGAGCAGTTCTTC; CDR3: CASSARHATYGSSYNEQFF
V: TRBV4-1; size: .; D: .; J: TRBJ2-1; DNA: TGCGCCAGCAGCCAAAGGGGGGCCGTATACAATGAGCAGTTCTTC; CDR3: CASSQRGAVYNEQFF
V: TRBV9; size: few; D: TRBD2; J: TRBJ2-3; DNA: TGTGCCAGACTAGGGAGGGCCGAGGCCGATACGCAGTATTTT; CDR3: CARLGRAEADTQYF
V: TRBV7-9; size: .; D: .; J: TRBJ2-3; DNA: TGTGCCAGCAGCTTAAGGGCAGAGGGTAAGGATACGCAGTATTTT; CDR3: CASSLRAEGKDTQYF
V: TRBV5-1; size: .; D: TRBD2; J: TRBJ2-1; DNA: TGCGCCAGCACCCCTGGGGGCGGGAGGAGCTACAATGAGCAGTTCTTC; CDR3: CASTPGGGRSYNEQFF
V: TRBV12-3/TRBV12-4; size: few; D: TRBD1; J: TRBJ1-1; DNA: TGTGCCAGCAGTTTGGCCAGGGGGAGGGTGAACACTGAAGCTTTCTTT; CDR3: CASSLARGRVNTEAFF
V: TRBV2; size: .; D: .; J: TRBJ2-2; DNA: TGTGCCAGCAGTGAAAGACAGCCACAAATCACCGGGGAGCTGTTTTTT; CDR3: CASSERQPQITGELFF
V: TRBV10-3; size: .; D: .; J: TRBJ2-7; DNA: TGTGCCATCAGCCCGCGACTAGACGAGCAGTACTTC; CDR3: CAISPRLDEQYF
V: TRBV29-1; size: .; D: .; J: TRBJ1-6; DNA: TGCAGCGTTGGGGAGGGAAGATCACCCCTCCACTTT; CDR3: CSVGEGRSPLHF